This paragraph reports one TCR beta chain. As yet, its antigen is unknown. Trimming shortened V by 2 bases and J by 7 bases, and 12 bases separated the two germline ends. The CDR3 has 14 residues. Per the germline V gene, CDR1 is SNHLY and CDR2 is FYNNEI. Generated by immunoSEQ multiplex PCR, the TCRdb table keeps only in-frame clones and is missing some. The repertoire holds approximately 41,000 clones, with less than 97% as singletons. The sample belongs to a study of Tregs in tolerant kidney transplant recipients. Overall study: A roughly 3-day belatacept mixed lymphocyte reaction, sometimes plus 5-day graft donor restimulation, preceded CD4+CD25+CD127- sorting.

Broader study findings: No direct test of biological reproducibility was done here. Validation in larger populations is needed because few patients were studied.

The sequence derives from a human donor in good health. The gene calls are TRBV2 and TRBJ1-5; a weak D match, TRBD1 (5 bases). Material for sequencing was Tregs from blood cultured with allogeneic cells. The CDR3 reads CASSERQGVQPQHF. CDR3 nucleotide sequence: TGTGCCAGCAGTGAAAGGCAGGGTGTACAGCCCCAGCATTTT.